This T cell receptor (beta chain) was sequenced in a study of T cells in Graves' hyperthyroidism and ophthalmopathy. Study-wide results and caveats: Most clonotypes that expanded in the thyroid above 0.001 also showed up in blood. A model of 13 V-J pairs discriminated ophthalmopathy from stable hyperthyroidism. Prediction of ophthalmopathy progression came a median approximately 6.6 months pre-onset.

Note on this clonotype: Its antigen is unidentified.

TCR beta CDR3 regions were amplified from RNA. The primer set for the first-round RT-PCR of the TCR CDR3 was HTBI. Each CDR3 protein gets one entry after TCRdb re-called the multiplex PCR reads with MiXCR. The table has 540,000 or so distinct CDR3 sequences, just over 45% seen once; the top ten hold around 17%. Diagnosis relied on clinical symptoms, serum thyroxine and TRAb, thyroid ultrasound and orbital computed tomography. The sequence came from an adult woman with Graves' disease, either hyperthyroidism or ophthalmopathy (not recorded which). Sequences were obtained from peripheral blood or thyroid tissue (not recorded which).

The CDR3 DNA follows: TGCGCCAGCAGCTTGGCCGGGACCGGACCCACTGAAGCTTTCTTT. As protein: CASSLAGTGPTEAFF. The genes are TRBV5-1 and TRBJ1-1, with a possible D match to TRBD1 (5 bases). Trimming took off 0 bases at V and 4 bases at J, with 13 bases between the two ends. This CDR3 is built from 15 residues. Germline V gene lookup returns CDR1 SGHRS and CDR2 YFSETQ.